The 9 T cell receptor beta chains below come from one sample, sequenced in a study of shared T cell receptors in the human thymus. TCRdb's table, derived via immunoSEQ multiplex PCR, lists solely in-frame clones and lacks some. The data hold about 660,000 clones, with approximately 87% observed a single time. These sequences were also reported in another study, on human thymus T cells.

Sequenced material: thymocytes. These receptor sequences come from a boy in the first two years of life with a congenital heart defect.

The rearrangement joins TRBV6-5 to TRBJ2-7; TRBD2 matches 10 bases. The CDR3 is 15 amino acids. J lost 6 bases, V lost 6 bases, and 11 bases had no gene match. Germline V gene sequence: CDR1 MNHEY, CDR2 SVGAGI. The DNA of the CDR3 is TGTGCCAGCAGCCAGGCGCTAGCGGGAGTATCCGAGCAGTACTTC. This sequence encodes CASSQALAGVSEQYF.

V usage is TRBV30 and J usage is TRBJ2-1; D is unresolved. The length of the CDR3 is 16 residues. Between the trimmed V and J ends, which lost 2 bases and 1 base, there was a span of 15 bases. Germline lookup yields CDR1 GTSNPN and CDR2 SVGIG (reference sequence). The CDR3 sequence is CAWSLGSPASYNEQFF. CDR3 sequence (DNA): TGTGCCTGGAGTTTGGGCAGCCCCGCTTCCTACAATGAGCAGTTCTTC.

This chain links TRBV28 with TRBJ2-3; TRBD2 aligns across 10 bases. Germline values: CDR1 MDHEN, CDR2 SYDVKM. This CDR3 is 15 amino acids long. Unmatched junction bases numbered 7, after V lost 2 bases and J lost 8 bases. The CDR3 DNA reads as TGTGCCAGCAGTTTACGGTCTAGCGGGAGCGGTACGCAGTATTTT. Its protein product is CASSLRSSGSGTQYF. Looking up the rest from reference TRBV28 and TRBJ2-3 gives the full variable domain: DVKVTQSSRYLVKRTGEKVFLECVQDMDHENMFWYRQDPGLGLRLIYFSYDVKMKEKGDIPEGYSVSREKKERFSLILESASTNQTSMYLCASSLRSSGSGTQYFGPGTRLTVL.

The rearrangement links TRBV19 to TRBJ1-1; TRBD1 agrees at 7 bases. This CDR3 spans 16 amino acids. The V segment lost 1 base and the J segment 6 bases; nucleotides outside the gene matches: 11. The germline gives CDR1 LNHDA, CDR2 SQIVND (reference sequence). The DNA of the CDR3 is TGTGCCAGTAGTATAGTCGACAGGGCATCTAACGCTGAAGCTTTCTTT. This sequence encodes CASSIVDRASNAEAFF. Full variable domain (outside the CDR3, taken from reference TRBV19 and TRBJ1-1): DGGITQSPKYLFRKEGQNVTLSCEQNLNHDAMYWYRQDPGQGLRLIYYSQIVNDFQKGDIAEGYSVSREKKESFPLTVTSAQKNPTAFYLCASSIVDRASNAEAFFGQGTRLTVV.

The chain joins TRBV27 to TRBJ2-5, with TRBD2 matching over 11 bases. J lost 3 bases, V lost 6 bases, and 12 bases had no gene match. Per germline, CDR1 MNHEY and CDR2 SMNVEV (reference sequence). The CDR3 is 17 amino acids. In nucleotides, the CDR3 is TGTGCCAGCAGCCTACTACCCGGACTAGCGGGTAAAGAGACCCAGTACTTC. This encodes CASSLLPGLAGKETQYF.

This chain joins TRBV4-1 and TRBJ2-5, with TRBD2 identical over 10 bases. The CDR3 is 17 residues long. Germline values: CDR1 MGHRA, CDR2 YSYEKL. V shed 2 bases, J shed 2 bases, and the junction held 8 bases outside the gene matches. The CDR3 region is CASSQSSGLAKQETQYF. The CDR3 nucleotides are TGCGCCAGCAGCCAATCCTCGGGACTAGCGAAACAAGAGACCCAGTACTTC.

The rearrangement links TRBV27 to TRBJ2-7; D is unresolved. CDR1 is MNHEY, CDR2 SMNVEV, per germline (reference sequence). The CDR3 is 13 amino acids. The V end was cut by 2 bases, the J end by 1 base, with 6 bases between. The CDR3 loop reads CASSLARSYEQYF. CDR3 sequence (DNA): TGTGCCAGCAGTTTAGCACGGTCCTACGAGCAGTACTTC.

V gene TRBV27 combines with J gene TRBJ2-7, with 11 nucleotides matching TRBD2. CDR1 and CDR2 from the germline V gene are MNHEY and SMNVEV (reference sequence). The CDR3 is made up of 18 amino acids. The trim removed 6 bases at V and 6 bases at J, leaving 19 bases unmatched. The CDR3 bases are TGTGCCAGCAGCCCGAGAATAGCGGGAGGGCCCAGTATCCGCGAGCAGTACTTC. It specifies CASSPRIAGGPSIREQYF.

V usage is TRBV5-8 and J usage is TRBJ1-2; D uncertain. V lost 4 bases and J 2 bases, leaving 12 bases between the germline ends. CDR1 SGHTS and CDR2 YDEGEE come from the germline V gene. CDR3 length equals 14 residues. CDR3 sequence (DNA): TGTGCCAGCAGCGTAGACACTCTCAACTATGGCTACACCTTC. Translation gives CASSVDTLNYGYTF.